The 21 T cell receptor beta chains listed next were all sequenced from one sample in a study of T-cell memory formation after mild COVID-19. TCRdb processed the 5' RACE reads anew with MiXCR; each CDR3 protein has one entry. The sample consists of 75,000 to 95,000 distinct CDR3 sequences, about 16% of them appearing once. Sample: PBMCs or a T cell subset sorted from them (not recorded which). The receptors were gathered from a man aged 18 to 30 who had mild COVID-19 (a few samples of this study predate the infection). Cell type and time point are not known.

This chain joins TRBV20-1 and TRBJ2-1; 13 nucleotides align to TRBD2. In germline, CDR1 is DFQATT, CDR2 SNEGSKA (reference sequence). The CDR3 totals 14 residues. With 6 bases clipped from V and 5 bases from J, the junction kept 4 bases outside the gene matches. CDR3 in DNA: TGCAGTGCGAGGGGACTAGCGGGGAACAATGAGCAGTTCTTC. Translated, it gives CSARGLAGNNEQFF.

This sequence joins TRBV7-6 and TRBJ2-1; D remains unclear. The germline gives CDR1 SGHVS, CDR2 FNYEAQ. CDR3 size: 15 residues. V was pared by 0 bases and J by 3 bases, with 9 bases between. The CDR3 here is CASSLALGLYNEQFF. DNA for the CDR3: TGTGCCAGCAGCTTAGCGCTAGGGCTCTACAATGAGCAGTTCTTC.

This clonotype was counted a few times. The chain links TRBV25-1 to TRBJ1-1; 7 bases align to TRBD1. Trimming cost V 7 bases and J 1 base; bases outside gene matches: 6. Germline CDR1 reads MGHDK; CDR2 reads SYGVNS. This CDR3 region has 14 residues. The CDR3 coding sequence is TGTGCCAGCATCAAGGACAGGCGGAACACTGAAGCTTTCTTT. As protein: CASIKDRRNTEAFF.

The chain links TRBV6-2 or TRBV6-3 to TRBJ2-3; 8 nucleotides align to TRBD2. J gave up 0 bases and V 5 bases, and 7 bases lay outside the gene matches. This CDR3 is built from 16 residues. CDR1 and CDR2 from the germline V gene are MNHEY and SVGEGT. Written as DNA, the CDR3 is TGTGCCAGCAGTGGGCGGGGGGCCTATAGCACAGATACGCAGTATTTT. This sequence encodes CASSGRGAYSTDTQYF.

This clonotype was recorded a few times. V and J are TRBV14 and TRBJ1-1, with D uncertain. CDR1 is SGHDN, CDR2 FVKESK, per germline. V gave up 5 bases and J gave up 3 bases, with 10 bases separating them. This CDR3 contains 13 residues. CDR3 nucleotides: TGTGCCAGCAGCAAGAGGCTGGACACTGAAGCTTTCTTT. The encoded protein is CASSKRLDTEAFF.

This clonotype was counted many times. The chain combines TRBV4-1 with TRBJ2-3; 15 bases line up with TRBD2. The germline gives CDR1 MGHRA, CDR2 YSYEKL. Germline trimming cut 4 bases from V and 6 bases from J; bases unmatched to any gene: 8. This CDR3 has 17 amino acids. CDR3 DNA: TGCGCCAGCAGCCCTGGACTAGCGGGGGGGCCGATGGATACGCAGTATTTT. Protein: CASSPGLAGGPMDTQYF.

This clonotype was detected a few times. This chain joins TRBV7-3 and TRBJ2-3; D not certain. Germline values: CDR1 SGHTA, CDR2 FQGTGA. The length of the CDR3 is 13 residues. V was cut by 5 bases and J by 4 bases, with 10 bases left in between. The CDR3 spells CASSPGAPDTQYF. The CDR3 nucleotides read TGTGCCAGCAGCCCGGGTGCCCCAGATACGCAGTATTTT.

The CDR3 sequence: CSGEQGAVGDGYTF. The CDR3 bases are TGCAGCGGGGAACAGGGGGCGGTCGGTGATGGCTACACCTTC. The genes are TRBV29-1 and TRBJ1-2; 9 bases fit TRBD1. The V and J ends lost 7 bases and 6 bases, in that order; junction bases with no gene match: 12. CDR3 length: 14 residues. CDR1 SQVTM and CDR2 ANQGSEA come from the germline V gene. Full variable domain (rest looked up from reference TRBV29-1 and TRBJ1-2): SAVISQKPSRDICQRGTSLTIQCQVDSQVTMMFWYRQQPGQSLTLIATANQGSEATYESGFVIDKFPISRPNLTFSTLTVSNMSPEDSSIYLCSGEQGAVGDGYTFGSGTRLTVV.

The rearrangement joins TRBV9 to TRBJ2-1; 10 positions agree with TRBD1. Trimming took 3 bases from V and 5 from J; bases not matched to a gene: 2. CDR1 is SGDLS and CDR2 is YYNGEE in the germline V gene. CDR3 length equals 14 residues. In DNA form, the CDR3 reads TGTGCCAGCAGCGGGGACAGGGGCGACAATGAGCAGTTCTTC. Its translation is CASSGDRGDNEQFF.

V usage is TRBV3-1 and J usage is TRBJ2-3; TRBD1 is a possible D gene (5 bases). Germline CDR1 reads LGHDT; CDR2 reads YNNKEL (reference sequence). CDR3 length: 15 residues. The V end was cut by 0 bases, the J end by 1 base, with 8 bases between. The CDR3 here is CASSQDSQGTDTQYF. The DNA of the CDR3 is TGTGCCAGCAGCCAAGATTCACAGGGCACAGATACGCAGTATTTT.

This clonotype has just a few counts. The CDR3 here is CASSLNRADLHYEQYF. The CDR3 nucleotides are TGTGCCAGCAGCTTAAACAGGGCGGATCTCCACTACGAGCAGTACTTC. The rearrangement links TRBV7-2 to TRBJ2-7, with D possibly matching TRBD1 (6 bases). V was pared by 2 bases and J by 3 bases, with 17 bases between. CDR1 is SGHTA, CDR2 FQGNSA, per germline. This CDR3 contains 16 residues.

CDR3 DNA: TGCGCCAGCAGCCAAGAGCTACCGGGCCCTACAGGGGAGTTGGTTAACTATGGCTACACCTTC. Protein: CASSQELPGPTGELVNYGYTF. The J gene is TRBJ1-2, the V gene TRBV4-1, with 7 bases identical to TRBD1. This CDR3 comprises 21 residues. In germline, CDR1 is MGHRA, CDR2 YSYEKL. Trimming cost V 0 bases and J 1 base; bases outside gene matches: 20.

In its sample, this clonotype was seen many times. The chain is built from TRBV29-1 and TRBJ2-1; 7 bases match TRBD2. Germline CDR1 and CDR2: SQVTM and ANQGSEA. After removal of 1 base from V and 0 bases from J, the junction contained 6 bases not matched to a gene. The CDR3 spans 16 residues. The CDR3 loop reads CSVEGGGEPSYNEQFF. DNA of the CDR3: TGCAGCGTTGAAGGCGGGGGTGAACCCTCCTACAATGAGCAGTTCTTC.

This clonotype was detected many times. The chain has TRBV12-3 or TRBV12-4 and TRBJ2-1; possible D gene TRBD2, 6 bases. The V gene lost 7 bases and the J gene lost 5 bases, with 15 bases spanning the gap. The CDR3 length is 14 residues. The CDR3 here is CASNHPPGDNEQFF. CDR3 DNA sequence: TGTGCCAGCAACCACCCCCCGGGGGACAATGAGCAGTTCTTC.

The chain couples TRBV5-6 to TRBJ2-1, with D tentatively TRBD2 (5 bases). Germline V CDR1 and CDR2: SGHDT, YYEEEE. The CDR3 has 12 amino acids. V was cut by 4 bases and J by 14 bases, with 16 bases left in between. CDR3 amino acids: CASSASRGWEFF. CDR3 DNA: TGTGCCAGCAGCGCCAGTCGGGGATGGGAGTTCTTC.

This clonotype was counted at least ten times. The V and J genes are TRBV29-1 and TRBJ2-1; D uncertain. V dropped 0 bases and J dropped 10 bases, with 13 bases sitting between them. The CDR3 length is 13 residues. Germline loops: CDR1 SQVTM, CDR2 ANQGSEA. Here the CDR3 reads CSVEDLGVGEQFF. The CDR3 nucleotides are TGCAGCGTTGAAGATCTGGGTGTCGGGGAGCAGTTCTTC.

This clonotype has more than one count but fewer than ten. The chain joins TRBV12-3 or TRBV12-4 to TRBJ1-1; D not resolved. V lost 3 bases to trimming and J lost 5 bases, with 10 bases between them. This CDR3 has 13 residues. The CDR3 DNA follows: TGTGCCAGCAGTTTTCTGGCAGGAACTGAAGCTTTCTTT. It specifies CASSFLAGTEAFF.

The chain uses TRBV10-3 and TRBJ1-2, with 7 bases fitting TRBD1. V lost 3 bases to trimming and J lost 8 bases; unmatched junction nucleotides: 12. Germline CDR1 is ENHRY and CDR2 is SYGVKD. CDR3 length: 15 amino acids. CDR3 region: CAISDRQGRAWGYTF. For the CDR3, the DNA is TGTGCCATCAGTGACCGACAGGGAAGGGCTTGGGGCTACACCTTC.

This chain joins TRBV7-2 and TRBJ2-2, with D possibly TRBD1 on 5 matching bases. The V end was cut by 5 bases, the J end by 3 bases, with 19 bases between. Germline lookup yields CDR1 SGHTA and CDR2 FQGNSA. The CDR3 runs 17 residues. In nucleotides, the CDR3 is TGTGCCAGCAGCCCCCGGCCGGGCAGGGTGGACACCGGGGAGCTGTTTTTT. Protein: CASSPRPGRVDTGELFF.

The table lists this clonotype with many counts. The chain carries TRBV20-1 and TRBJ2-7, with 12 bases aligning to TRBD2. Germline V CDR1 and CDR2: DFQATT, SNEGSKA (reference sequence). V gave up 3 bases and J gave up 4 bases; unmatched junction bases: 4. The CDR3 contains 14 residues. In nucleotides, the CDR3 is TGCAGTGCTAGTCTAGCGGGGGGGCGATACGAGCAGTACGTC. Translating it yields CSASLAGGRYEQYV.

This clonotype was picked up many times. The CDR3 reads CATSRQETQYF. CDR3 bases: TGTGCCACCAGCAGACAAGAGACCCAGTACTTC. The chain joins TRBV15 to TRBJ2-5; D uncertain. Trimming left V 2 bases short and J 2 bases short, with 0 bases between. Germline V lookup: CDR1 LNHNV, CDR2 YYDKDF (reference sequence). This CDR3 region has 11 residues.